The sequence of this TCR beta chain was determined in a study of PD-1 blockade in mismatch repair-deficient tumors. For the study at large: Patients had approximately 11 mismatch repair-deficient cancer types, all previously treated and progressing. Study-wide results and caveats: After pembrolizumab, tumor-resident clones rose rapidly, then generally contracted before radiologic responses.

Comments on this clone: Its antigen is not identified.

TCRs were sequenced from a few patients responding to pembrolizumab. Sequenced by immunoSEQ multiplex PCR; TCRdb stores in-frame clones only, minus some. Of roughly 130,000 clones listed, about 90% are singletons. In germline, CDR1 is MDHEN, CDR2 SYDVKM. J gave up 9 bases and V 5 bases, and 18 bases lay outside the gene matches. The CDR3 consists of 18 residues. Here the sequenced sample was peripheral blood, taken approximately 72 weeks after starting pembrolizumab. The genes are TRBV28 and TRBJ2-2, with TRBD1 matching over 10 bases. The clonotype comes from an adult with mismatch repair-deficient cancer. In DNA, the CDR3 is TGTGCCAGCAGTACTCTTTCCCGGACAGGGGGTAGGTCCTGGGAGCTGTTTTTT. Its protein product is CASSTLSRTGGRSWELFF.